This T cell receptor (beta chain) derives from a study of cytomegalovirus exposure and HLA in healthy donors. Trimming shortened V by 0 bases and J by 0 bases, and 7 bases separated the two germline ends. Germline CDR1 and CDR2: SGHRS and YFSETQ. The CDR3 has 16 amino acids. Findings of the study overall: Later analysis identified a missense DCLRE1C variant that was linked to TCR beta V- and J-gene trimming. A few V segments could not be told apart, such as TRBV6-2 and TRBV6-3, and were left out.

Concerning this clone itself: Its matching antigen is unknown.

Primers included in the PCR were 60 Vbeta and 13 Jbeta primers. TCRdb's table, derived via immunoSEQ multiplex PCR, lists solely in-frame clones and lacks some. The sample comprises 95,000 to 110,000 clones, 79% of which are singletons, and roughly 3.9% rests with the top ten. The receptor was derived from a middle-aged man in good health and CMV-seropositive. Sequencing used PBMCs. V gene TRBV5-1 combines with J gene TRBJ2-6, with D tentatively TRBD1 (5 bases). The CDR3 is CASSLGQPSGANVLTF. CDR3 bases: TGCGCCAGCAGCTTGGGACAGCCCTCTGGGGCCAACGTCCTGACTTTC.